The 18 T cell receptor beta chains listed next were all sequenced from one sample in a study of shared clonotypes between healthy human individuals (TCRdb year 2020). CD8 naive samples were CD45RO-negative cells positively selected for CCR7, giving a CD45RA+CCR7+ population that excluded TemRA cells. To prepare the library, the immunoSEQ multiplex PCR assay was applied. TCRdb's version of the immuneACCESS table is confined to in-frame rearrangements and falls short of the full clone set. An unresolved V gene accounts for under half of the shortfall where checked; the remainder is of unknown origin. Within this sample are hundreds of thousands of clones, with around 96% of them counted one time only. The top ten clonotypes cover roughly 0.12% of the sample. The specimen sequenced was naive CD8+ T cells sorted from blood. The cell subset or site label of this sample denotes: CD45RA+CCR7+. The receptors stem from a woman in her twenties or thirties in good health.

The V gene is TRBV7-2, the J gene TRBJ1-1, with TRBD1 matching 9 bases. The germline gives CDR1 SGHTA, CDR2 FQGNSA. The V and J ends lost 5 bases and 6 bases, in that order; junction bases with no gene match: 10. The CDR3 length is 15 residues. CDR3 bases: TGTGCCAGCAGCCTAATCGACAGGGGGATCGCTGAAGCTTTCTTT. Translating it yields CASSLIDRGIAEAFF.

This sequence joins TRBV27 and TRBJ1-1; D unresolved. Germline loops: CDR1 MNHEY, CDR2 SMNVEV (reference sequence). The CDR3 extends over 15 amino acids. V was shortened by 6 bases and J by 5 bases, with 19 bases between the two germline ends. DNA of the CDR3: TGTGCCAGCAGGGGAGGTTGGCAGGCGCAAACTGAAGCTTTCTTT. Translated, it gives CASRGGWQAQTEAFF.

V is TRBV29-1 and J is TRBJ2-7, with D maybe TRBD2 (5 bases). Germline loops: CDR1 SQVTM, CDR2 ANQGSEA. The CDR3 covers 10 residues. V was shortened by 6 bases and J by 7 bases, with 10 bases between the two germline ends. The CDR3, as DNA: TGCAGCGTCGGGGTGGGGGAGCAGTACTTC. Its translation: CSVGVGEQYF.

CDR3 in DNA: TGCAGCGTTGAATCTGGTAGCGGGAGCTCCTACGAGCAGTACTTC. Protein sequence: CSVESGSGSSYEQYF. The chain links TRBV29-1 to TRBJ2-7; 9 bases are a match to TRBD2. After removal of 2 bases from V and 0 bases from J, the junction contained 5 bases not matched to a gene. This CDR3 is 15 amino acids long. Per the germline V gene, CDR1 is SQVTM and CDR2 is ANQGSEA.

The chain joins TRBV10-1 to TRBJ2-7; D ambiguous. Germline-derived CDR1 and CDR2 are WNHNN and SYGVQD (reference sequence). The CDR3 has 16 residues. Trimming took off 6 bases at V and 7 bases at J, with 25 bases between the two ends. The chain's CDR3 is CASSPVPNGPAGEQYF. CDR3 DNA sequence: TGCGCCAGCAGCCCCGTCCCCAACGGTCCTGCCGGGGAGCAGTACTTC.

CDR3 loop: CASSQAGLPLGRELFF. Here the CDR3 DNA reads TGTGCCAGCAGCCAAGCAGGACTACCTCTTGGCCGGGAGCTGTTTTTT. The V call is TRBV14, the J call TRBJ2-2, with D possibly being TRBD2 (6 bases). The CDR3 contains 16 residues. Germline V gene sequence: CDR1 SGHDN, CDR2 FVKESK. Deletions cut 1 base from V and 9 bases from J, with 18 bases between.

The V and J genes are TRBV19 and TRBJ1-4; 8 positions agree with TRBD1. The CDR3 spans 15 residues. V was pared by 4 bases and J by 4 bases, with 5 bases of the junction left unmatched. Per the germline V gene, CDR1 is LNHDA and CDR2 is SQIVND (reference sequence). The CDR3 protein is CASSTGTGGNEKLFF. CDR3 sequence (DNA): TGTGCCAGTAGTACCGGGACAGGAGGTAATGAAAAACTGTTTTTT. Full variable domain (rest looked up from reference TRBV19 and TRBJ1-4): DGGITQSPKYLFRKEGQNVTLSCEQNLNHDAMYWYRQDPGQGLRLIYYSQIVNDFQKGDIAEGYSVSREKKESFPLTVTSAQKNPTAFYLCASSTGTGGNEKLFFGSGTQLSVL.

The chain joins TRBV28 to TRBJ1-5; weak D call: TRBD1 (5 bases). Trimming cost V 3 bases and J 0 bases, with 12 bases left between them. Germline CDR1 is MDHEN and CDR2 is SYDVKM. The CDR3 is made up of 16 amino acids. CDR3 amino acids: CASSFRGVDSNQPQHF. CDR3 DNA sequence: TGTGCCAGCAGTTTTCGAGGGGTTGATAGCAATCAGCCCCAGCATTTT.

The V and J genes are TRBV27 and TRBJ1-2; TRBD1 matches 7 bases. This CDR3 has 13 residues. Germline V CDR1 and CDR2: MNHEY, SMNVEV (reference sequence). V trimming: 5 bases; J trimming: 2 bases; junction bases outside the gene matches: 2. The CDR3 bases are TGTGCCAGCAGTGAACAGGGGAACTATGGCTACACCTTC. Amino acids: CASSEQGNYGYTF.

This chain uses TRBV15 with TRBJ2-5, with D perhaps TRBD1 or TRBD2 (5 bases each). Trimming left V 3 bases short and J 5 bases short, with 16 bases between. CDR1 LNHNV and CDR2 YYDKDF come from the germline V gene (reference sequence). CDR3 length equals 15 residues. CDR3: CATSSGAVGVETQYF. DNA for the CDR3: TGTGCCACCAGCAGTGGGGCGGTGGGGGTGGAGACCCAGTACTTC.

CDR3 nucleotides: TGCGCCAGCAGCCAAGTCTTTACGGGACTAGCCCCACTCCCTTACGAGCAGTACTTC. It translates to CASSQVFTGLAPLPYEQYF. V gene TRBV4-1 combines with J gene TRBJ2-7; 9 bases map to TRBD2. There are 19 residues in the CDR3. V lost 1 base, J lost 4 bases, and 17 bases stayed unmatched. Germline assignment: CDR1 MGHRA and CDR2 YSYEKL.

The V gene is TRBV27, the J gene TRBJ2-5; unclear D gene. CDR3 length equals 14 residues. V shed 1 base and J shed 1 base, with 7 bases lying between them. Germline V gene data show CDR1 as MNHEY and CDR2 as SMNVEV (reference sequence). The CDR3 is CASSLFQSQETQYF. CDR3 DNA sequence: TGTGCCAGCAGTTTATTTCAAAGCCAAGAGACCCAGTACTTC.

The chain employs TRBV28 and TRBJ1-1; D possibly corresponds to TRBD1 (5 bases). V shed 2 bases and J shed 8 bases, with 12 bases lying between them. The CDR3 has 13 residues. The germline CDR1 and CDR2 sequences are MDHEN and SYDVKM. Here the CDR3 DNA reads TGTGCCAGCAGTTTAAGGGGCACCCGAGAAGCTTTCTTT. It codes for CASSLRGTREAFF.

This chain uses TRBV27 with TRBJ2-2; 8 bases are shared with TRBD1. There are 13 residues in the CDR3. Germline CDR1 and CDR2: MNHEY and SMNVEV (reference sequence). J lost 7 bases, V lost 5 bases, and 3 bases had no gene match. In DNA, the CDR3 is TGTGCCAGCAGTCCAGGGGGCATCGGGGAGCTGTTTTTT. Translation gives CASSPGGIGELFF.

The chain employs TRBV18 and TRBJ2-7; 14 bases agree with TRBD2. V lost 3 bases, J lost 4 bases, and 20 bases stayed unmatched. This CDR3 is 21 amino acids long. Germline loops: CDR1 KGHSH, CDR2 LQKENI. For the CDR3, the DNA is TGTGCCAGCTCACCCATAAAAACCCCCGGGACTAGCGGGAGAAGATTGTACGAGCAGTACTTC. Its protein is CASSPIKTPGTSGRRLYEQYF.

The chain links TRBV7-8 to TRBJ1-5; no firm D call. CDR3 size: 17 residues. Trimming removed 0 bases from V and 0 bases from J, with 12 bases in between. Germline values: CDR1 SGHVS, CDR2 FQNEAQ. The DNA of the CDR3 is TGTGCCAGCAGCTTAGCGTTGATCGGGTATAGCAATCAGCCCCAGCATTTT. Its protein is CASSLALIGYSNQPQHF.

This chain connects TRBV6-5 to TRBJ1-5; the D is unclear. Germline-derived CDR1 and CDR2 are MNHEY and SVGAGI. The V end lost 2 bases, the J end lost 0 bases, and 8 bases lay between the germline ends. The length of the CDR3 is 15 residues. CDR3 loop: CASSYNQHSNQPQHF. The CDR3 region has the DNA TGTGCCAGCAGTTACAACCAGCATAGCAATCAGCCCCAGCATTTT.

The chain couples TRBV27 to TRBJ2-2; D may correspond to TRBD1 or TRBD2 (6 bases each). Trimming took 5 bases from V and 2 from J, leaving 12 bases between them. Germline CDR1 MNHEY, CDR2 SMNVEV (reference sequence). The CDR3 sequence is 15 residues long. The CDR3 here is CASSGGTRNTGELFF. The CDR3 DNA follows: TGTGCCAGCAGTGGGGGGACACGAAACACCGGGGAGCTGTTTTTT.